The 11 T cell receptor beta chains reported below all come from one sample, sequenced in a study of OX40 agonist ivuxolimab in advanced cancers. Some clones are missing from TCRdb's copy, which holds only in-frame ones; the method was immunoSEQ multiplex PCR. The sample lists 55,000 to 85,000 clones; about 90% were seen once. Sample: CD4+ or CD8+ T cells sorted from blood, taken in a trial of the OX40 agonist ivuxolimab. The receptors were sampled from an adult with an advanced solid tumor such as melanoma, head and neck, liver or kidney cancer.

The V gene is TRBV7-9, the J gene TRBJ1-1, with D uncertain. V lost 5 bases, J lost 4 bases, and 14 bases lay in between. This CDR3 contains 14 residues. From germline, CDR1 is SEHNR and CDR2 FQNEAQ (reference sequence). CDR3 in amino acids: CASSLTVSGTEAFF. The CDR3 DNA reads as TGTGCCAGCAGCCTGACGGTGTCTGGCACTGAAGCTTTCTTT.

The CDR3 DNA sequence: TGTGCCAGTAGGTCCCGGGACAGGGTTGCCTACGAGCAGTACTTC. Translated, it gives CASRSRDRVAYEQYF. The chain links TRBV19 to TRBJ2-7, with 9 nucleotides matching TRBD1. In germline, CDR1 is LNHDA, CDR2 SQIVND (reference sequence). V was clipped by 6 bases and J by 2 bases; unmatched bases: 8. The CDR3 loop spans 15 amino acids. Using reference TRBV19 and TRBJ2-7 for the parts outside the CDR3, the full variable domain is DGGITQSPKYLFRKEGQNVTLSCEQNLNHDAMYWYRQDPGQGLRLIYYSQIVNDFQKGDIAEGYSVSREKKESFPLTVTSAQKNPTAFYLCASRSRDRVAYEQYFGPGTRLTVT.

The chain recombines TRBV5-6 with TRBJ1-3, with a weak D call TRBD1 (6 bases). Trimming took 5 bases from V and 4 from J, leaving 10 bases between them. The CDR3 has 13 residues. Germline V CDR1 and CDR2: SGHDT, YYEEEE. CDR3 nucleotides: TGTGCCAGCAGTCGAGACAGGGGAAACACCATATATTTT. Translating it yields CASSRDRGNTIYF.

A single count supports this clone. This chain links TRBV27 with TRBJ2-1; TRBD2 matches at 15 bases. Germline CDR1 reads MNHEY; CDR2 reads SMNVEV (reference sequence). This CDR3 is 18 amino acids long. V was pared by 0 bases and J by 4 bases, with 4 bases of the junction left unmatched. CDR3 DNA sequence: TGTGCCAGCAGTTTATCGGGGGGACTAGCGGGAGGATACAATGAGCAGTTCTTC. Translating gives CASSLSGGLAGGYNEQFF.

The chain uses TRBV20-1 and TRBJ1-1; D is unclear. Trimming took off 5 bases at V and 0 bases at J, with 4 bases between the two ends. CDR3 length: 11 amino acids. CDR1 and CDR2 from the germline V gene are DFQATT and SNEGSKA (reference sequence). In DNA form, the CDR3 reads TGCAGTGCTGAGATGAACACTGAAGCTTTCTTT. As protein: CSAEMNTEAFF.

The chain couples TRBV4-1 to TRBJ2-7; 7 nucleotides line up with TRBD2. Germline V lookup: CDR1 MGHRA, CDR2 YSYEKL. The CDR3 is 15 residues long. V gave up 2 bases and J gave up 4 bases; unmatched junction bases: 8. CDR3 DNA sequence: TGCGCCAGCAGCCAATGGGCGGGAGAAGCATACGAGCAGTACTTC. As protein: CASSQWAGEAYEQYF.

The V gene is TRBV6-5, the J gene TRBJ1-2, with TRBD1 matching over 10 bases. This CDR3 region has 13 residues. Trimming at V came to 7 bases and at J to 6 bases, leaving 5 bases not matched to a gene. The germline gives CDR1 MNHEY, CDR2 SVGAGI. The chain's CDR3 is CASTGQGQHGYTF. The CDR3 bases are TGTGCCAGCACGGGACAGGGGCAACATGGCTACACCTTC.

The rearrangement links TRBV6-5 to TRBJ2-7, with 10 bases matching TRBD2. The CDR3 length is 15 residues. Germline CDR1 is MNHEY and CDR2 is SVGAGI. Trimming cost V 6 bases and J 4 bases; bases outside gene matches: 9. CDR3 DNA sequence: TGTGCCAGCAGACAAGCTAGCGGGAGATTGTACGAGCAGTACTTC. Its translation: CASRQASGRLYEQYF.

V usage is TRBV6-9 and J usage is TRBJ2-7; 8 bases line up with TRBD1. This CDR3 comprises 14 residues. Unmatched junction bases numbered 9, after V lost 6 bases and J lost 5 bases. From germline, CDR1 is MNHGY and CDR2 SVAAGI. DNA of the CDR3: TGTGCCAGCAGAAAGACAGGGGTTAGCGACGAGCAGTACTTC. Its protein is CASRKTGVSDEQYF.

This clone has only one observation. The gene calls are TRBV27 and TRBJ2-7; D ambiguous. Germline V gene sequence: CDR1 MNHEY, CDR2 SMNVEV (reference sequence). The V gene lost 6 bases and the J gene lost 0 bases, with 9 bases spanning the gap. The CDR3 has 13 amino acids. The CDR3 reads CASRWRSSYEQYF. As DNA, the CDR3 is TGTGCCAGCAGATGGCGGAGCTCCTACGAGCAGTACTTC.

This chain links TRBV19 with TRBJ2-7; 9 positions match TRBD2. Trimming cost V 3 bases and J 6 bases; bases outside gene matches: 6. Germline-derived CDR1 and CDR2 are LNHDA and SQIVND (reference sequence). This CDR3 is built from 14 residues. CDR3 residues: CASSMAGGPGEQYF. The DNA for the CDR3 is TGTGCCAGTAGTATGGCGGGAGGGCCGGGCGAGCAGTACTTC.